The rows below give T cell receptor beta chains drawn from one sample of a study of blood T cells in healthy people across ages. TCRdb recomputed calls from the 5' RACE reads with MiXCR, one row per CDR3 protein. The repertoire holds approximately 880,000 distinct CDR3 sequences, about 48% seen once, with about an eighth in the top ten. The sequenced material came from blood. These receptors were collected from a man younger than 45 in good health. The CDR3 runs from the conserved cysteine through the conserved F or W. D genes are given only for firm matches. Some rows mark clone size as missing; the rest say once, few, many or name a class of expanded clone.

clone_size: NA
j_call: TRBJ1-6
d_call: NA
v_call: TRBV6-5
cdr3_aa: CASSSKTGHNSPLHF
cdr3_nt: TGTGCCAGCAGTTCGAAGACGGGGCATAATTCACCCCTCCACTTT

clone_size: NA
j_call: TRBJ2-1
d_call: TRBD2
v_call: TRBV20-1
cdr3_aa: CSASTSGRVVEQFF
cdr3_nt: TGCAGTGCTAGCACCAGCGGGAGAGTTGTTGAGCAGTTCTTC

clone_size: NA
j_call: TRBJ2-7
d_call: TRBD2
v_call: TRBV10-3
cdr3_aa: CAILAGASYEQYF
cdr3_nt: TGTGCCATCCTAGCGGGAGCGTCCTACGAGCAGTACTTC

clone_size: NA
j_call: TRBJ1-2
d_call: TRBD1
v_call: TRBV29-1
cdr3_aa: CSVSRTGANGYTF
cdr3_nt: TGCAGCGTGTCTCGGACAGGGGCGAATGGCTACACCTTC

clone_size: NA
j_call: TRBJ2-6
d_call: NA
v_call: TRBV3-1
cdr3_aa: CASSQDDGSGANVLTF
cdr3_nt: TGTGCCAGCAGCCAAGATGACGGATCCGGGGCCAACGTCCTGACTTTC

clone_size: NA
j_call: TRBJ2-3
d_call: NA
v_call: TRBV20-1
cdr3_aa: CSARGTYPTDTQYF
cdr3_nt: TGCAGTGCTAGAGGGACTTACCCTACAGATACGCAGTATTTT

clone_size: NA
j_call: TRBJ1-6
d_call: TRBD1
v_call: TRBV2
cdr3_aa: CASRRQGQPGEPLHF
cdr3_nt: TGTGCCAGCAGGCGACAGGGCCAACCAGGAGAACCCCTCCACTTT

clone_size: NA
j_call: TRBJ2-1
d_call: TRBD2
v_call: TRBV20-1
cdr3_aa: CSASLAGVPRQFF
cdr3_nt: TGCAGTGCTAGTCTAGCGGGGGTACCTAGACAGTTCTTC

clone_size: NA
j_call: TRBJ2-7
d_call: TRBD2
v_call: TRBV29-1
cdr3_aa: CSVRAGGTYEQYF
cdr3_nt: TGCAGCGTTAGGGCGGGGGGAACCTACGAGCAGTACTTC

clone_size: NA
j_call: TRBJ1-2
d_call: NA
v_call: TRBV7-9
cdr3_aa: CASSLGSTDGYTF
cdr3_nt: TGTGCCAGCAGCTTAGGTTCCACGGATGGCTACACCTTC

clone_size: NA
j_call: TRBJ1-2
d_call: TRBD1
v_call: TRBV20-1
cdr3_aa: CSASQGASYGYTF
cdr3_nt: TGCAGTGCTAGCCAGGGGGCAAGCTATGGCTACACCTTC

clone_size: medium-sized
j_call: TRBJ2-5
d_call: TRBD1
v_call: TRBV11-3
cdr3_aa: CASRGQYGETQYF
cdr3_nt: TGTGCCAGCAGGGGACAGTACGGAGAGACCCAGTACTTC

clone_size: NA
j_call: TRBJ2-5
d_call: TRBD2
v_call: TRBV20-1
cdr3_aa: CSASSSGGELETRYF
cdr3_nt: TGCAGTGCTAGCTCTAGCGGGGGAGAGTTGGAGACCCGGTACTTC

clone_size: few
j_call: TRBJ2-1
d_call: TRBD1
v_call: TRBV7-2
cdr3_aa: CASSLVGTGGIEQFF
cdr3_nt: TGTGCCAGCAGCTTAGTGGGGACAGGGGGAATTGAGCAGTTCTTC

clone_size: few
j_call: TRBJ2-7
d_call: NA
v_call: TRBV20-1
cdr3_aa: CSAVPGAYEQYF
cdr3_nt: TGCAGTGCCGTCCCAGGGGCCTACGAGCAGTACTTC

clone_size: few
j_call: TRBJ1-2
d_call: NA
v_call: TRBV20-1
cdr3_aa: CSARDIPGGSGYTF
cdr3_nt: TGCAGTGCTAGAGATATCCCCGGGGGGTCTGGCTACACCTTC

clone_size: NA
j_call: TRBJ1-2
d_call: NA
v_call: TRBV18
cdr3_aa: CASSQGSDYGYTF
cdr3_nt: TGTGCCAGCTCACAGGGTAGTGACTATGGCTACACCTTC

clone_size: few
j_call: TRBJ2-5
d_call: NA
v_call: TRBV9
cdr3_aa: CASSGGGKETQYF
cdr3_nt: TGTGCCAGCAGCGGCGGCGGTAAGGAGACCCAGTACTTC

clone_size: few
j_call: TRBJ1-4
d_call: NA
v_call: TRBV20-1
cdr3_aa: CSAKWAATNEKLFF
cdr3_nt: TGCAGTGCTAAATGGGCAGCAACTAATGAAAAACTGTTTTTT

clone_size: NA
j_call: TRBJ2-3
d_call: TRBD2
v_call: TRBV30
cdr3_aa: CAWSPRLAGVRDTQYF
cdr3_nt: TGTGCCTGGAGCCCTCGGCTAGCGGGGGTAAGAGATACGCAGTATTTT

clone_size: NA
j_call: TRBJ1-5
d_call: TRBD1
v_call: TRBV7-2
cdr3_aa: CASSPGQRRPQHF
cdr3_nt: TGTGCCAGCAGCCCGGGACAGAGGAGGCCCCAGCATTTT

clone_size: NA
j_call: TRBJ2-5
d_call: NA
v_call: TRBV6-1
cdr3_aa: CASSDSGRPERETQYF
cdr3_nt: TGTGCCAGCAGTGATTCGGGACGCCCAGAGAGGGAGACCCAGTACTTC

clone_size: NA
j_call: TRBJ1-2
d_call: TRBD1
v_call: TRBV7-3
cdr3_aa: CASSLEGGESYGYTF
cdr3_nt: TGTGCCAGCAGCTTAGAAGGGGGCGAATCCTATGGCTACACCTTC

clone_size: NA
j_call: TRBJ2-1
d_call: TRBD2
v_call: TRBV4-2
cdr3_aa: CASSQESSGGLYNEQFF
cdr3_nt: TGTGCCAGCAGCCAAGAATCAAGCGGGGGCCTCTACAATGAGCAGTTCTTC

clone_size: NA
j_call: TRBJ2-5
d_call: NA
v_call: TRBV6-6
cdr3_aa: CASRTGRRETQYF
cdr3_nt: TGTGCCAGCAGAACGGGACGGAGAGAGACCCAGTACTTC

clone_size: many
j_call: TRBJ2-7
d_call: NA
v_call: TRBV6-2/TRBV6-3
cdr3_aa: CASSRDGPYEQYF
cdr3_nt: TGTGCCAGCAGTCGAGACGGGCCCTACGAGCAGTACTTC

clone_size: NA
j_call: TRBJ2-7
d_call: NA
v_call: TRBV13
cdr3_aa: CASSSCYEQYF
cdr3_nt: TGTGCCAGCAGCTCGTGTTACGAGCAGTACTTC

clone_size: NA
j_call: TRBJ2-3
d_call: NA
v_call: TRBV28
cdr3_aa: CASSGSGLPSTDTQYF
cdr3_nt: TGTGCCAGCAGTGGGTCGGGACTGCCTAGCACAGATACGCAGTATTTT

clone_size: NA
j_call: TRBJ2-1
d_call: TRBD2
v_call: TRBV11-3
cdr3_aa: CASSLEPGGYYNEQFF
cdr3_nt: TGTGCCAGCAGCTTAGAGCCCGGGGGGTACTACAATGAGCAGTTCTTC

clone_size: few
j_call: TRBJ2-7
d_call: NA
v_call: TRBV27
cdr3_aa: CASSPTGTEGYEQYF
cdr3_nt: TGTGCCAGCAGCCCGACAGGAACGGAGGGCTACGAGCAGTACTTC

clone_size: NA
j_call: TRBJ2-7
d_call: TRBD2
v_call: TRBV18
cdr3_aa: CASSLALAGPYEQYF
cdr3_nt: TGTGCCAGCTCACTAGCACTAGCGGGTCCCTACGAGCAGTACTTC

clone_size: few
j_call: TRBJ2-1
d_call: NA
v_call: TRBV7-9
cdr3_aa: CASSELGSINEQFF
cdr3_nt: TGTGCCAGCAGCGAGCTCGGCAGCATCAATGAGCAGTTCTTC

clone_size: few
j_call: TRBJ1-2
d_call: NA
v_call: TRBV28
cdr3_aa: CASSLAGYYGYTF
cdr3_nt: TGTGCCAGCAGTTTAGCAGGGTACTATGGCTACACCTTC

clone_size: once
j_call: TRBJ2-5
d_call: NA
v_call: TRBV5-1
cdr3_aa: CASSVEGRETQYF
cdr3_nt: TGCGCCAGCAGCGTGGAAGGGAGAGAGACCCAGTACTTC

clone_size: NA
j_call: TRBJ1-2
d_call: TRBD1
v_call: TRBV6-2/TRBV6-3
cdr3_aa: CASNPWTGGAGYGYTF
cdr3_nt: TGTGCCAGCAACCCTTGGACAGGGGGCGCCGGCTATGGCTACACCTTC

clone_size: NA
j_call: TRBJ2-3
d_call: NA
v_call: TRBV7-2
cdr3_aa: CASSLVPGARDTQYF
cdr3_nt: TGTGCCAGCAGCTTAGTTCCGGGGGCCAGAGATACGCAGTATTTT

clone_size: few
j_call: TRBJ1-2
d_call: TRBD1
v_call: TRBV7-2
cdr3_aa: CASSAGQGQNYTF
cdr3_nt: TGTGCCAGCAGTGCCGGACAGGGGCAAAACTACACCTTC

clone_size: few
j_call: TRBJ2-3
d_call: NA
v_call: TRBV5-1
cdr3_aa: CASSLAGGSADTQYF
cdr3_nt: TGCGCCAGCAGCTTGGCGGGCGGTTCCGCAGATACGCAGTATTTT

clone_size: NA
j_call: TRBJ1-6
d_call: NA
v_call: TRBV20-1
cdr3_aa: CSARVPGEHNSPLHF
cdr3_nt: TGCAGTGCTAGAGTCCCAGGGGAACATAATTCACCCCTCCACTTT

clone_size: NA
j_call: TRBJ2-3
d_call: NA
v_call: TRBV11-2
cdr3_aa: CASSLEAPGSGTDTQYF
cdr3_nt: TGTGCCAGCAGCTTAGAAGCACCGGGGAGCGGGACAGATACGCAGTATTTT

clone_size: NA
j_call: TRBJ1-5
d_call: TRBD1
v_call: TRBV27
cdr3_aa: CASSLFSGDSQPQHF
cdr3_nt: TGTGCCAGCAGTTTATTTTCAGGGGACAGTCAGCCCCAGCATTTT

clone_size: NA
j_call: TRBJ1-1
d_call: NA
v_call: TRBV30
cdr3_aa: CAWRIQGGVAEAFF
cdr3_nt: TGTGCCTGGAGGATACAGGGTGGAGTCGCTGAAGCTTTCTTT

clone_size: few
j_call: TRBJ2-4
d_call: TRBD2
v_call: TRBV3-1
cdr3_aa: CASSQVGGSQNIQYF
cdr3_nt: TGTGCCAGCAGCCAAGTAGGCGGGAGCCAAAACATTCAGTACTTC

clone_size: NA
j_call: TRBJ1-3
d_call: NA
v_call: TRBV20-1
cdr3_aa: CSAREGRPGNTIYF
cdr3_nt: TGCAGTGCTAGAGAGGGGAGGCCTGGAAACACCATATATTTT

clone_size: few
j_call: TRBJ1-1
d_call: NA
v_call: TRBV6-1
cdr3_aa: CASLGHSEAFF
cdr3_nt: TGTGCCAGCCTAGGCCACAGTGAAGCTTTCTTT

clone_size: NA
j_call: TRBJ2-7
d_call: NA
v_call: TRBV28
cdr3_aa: CASSSKDRMAYEQYF
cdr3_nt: TGTGCCAGCAGTTCCAAAGACAGGATGGCCTACGAGCAGTACTTC

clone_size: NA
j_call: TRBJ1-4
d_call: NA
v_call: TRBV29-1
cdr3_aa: CSVEDLRGLFF
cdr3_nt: TGCAGCGTTGAAGATCTCCGGGGACTGTTTTTT

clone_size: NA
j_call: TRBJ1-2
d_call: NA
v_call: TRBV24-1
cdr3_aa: CATSDHSQVAYTF
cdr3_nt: TGTGCCACCAGTGACCATTCACAGGTTGCCTACACCTTC

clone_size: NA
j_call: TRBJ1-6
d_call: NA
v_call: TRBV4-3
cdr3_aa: CASSQDRAGVTHSPLHF
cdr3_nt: TGCGCCAGCAGCCAAGATAGGGCAGGGGTGACCCATTCACCCCTCCACTTT

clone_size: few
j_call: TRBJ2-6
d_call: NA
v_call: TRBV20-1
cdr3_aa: CSASGRNSGANVLTF
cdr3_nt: TGCAGTGCTAGTGGCCGAAACTCTGGGGCCAACGTCCTGACTTTC

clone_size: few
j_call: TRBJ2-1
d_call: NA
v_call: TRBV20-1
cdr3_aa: CSAAVSSYNEQFF
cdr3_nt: TGCAGTGCTGCGGTTAGCAGCTACAATGAGCAGTTCTTC

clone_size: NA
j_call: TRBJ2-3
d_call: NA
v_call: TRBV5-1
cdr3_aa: CASSAVAVADTQYF
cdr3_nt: TGCGCCAGCAGCGCGGTAGCGGTCGCAGATACGCAGTATTTT

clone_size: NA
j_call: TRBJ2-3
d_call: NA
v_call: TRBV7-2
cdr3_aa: CASSSRPRAGTDTQYF
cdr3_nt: TGTGCCAGCAGCTCAAGGCCCAGGGCCGGCACAGATACGCAGTATTTT

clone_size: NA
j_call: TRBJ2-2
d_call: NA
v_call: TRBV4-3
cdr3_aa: CASSQENWDTGELFF
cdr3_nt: TGCGCCAGCAGCCAAGAAAACTGGGACACCGGGGAGCTGTTTTTT

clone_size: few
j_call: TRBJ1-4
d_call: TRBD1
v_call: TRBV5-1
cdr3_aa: CASSLDRGRLKLFF
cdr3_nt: TGCGCCAGCAGCTTGGATAGGGGGCGGTTAAAACTGTTTTTT